The clone carrying this TCR beta chain occurred a few times. The sample comes from a study of blood T cell repertoires in COVID-19. Background on the study: There were acute and convalescent COVID-19 samples, and they came from the United States, Italy and Spain.

Deletions cut 7 bases from V and 3 bases from J, with 15 bases between. CDR1 is SNHLY and CDR2 is FYNNEI in the germline V gene. This CDR3 contains 14 residues. Data came from immunoSEQ multiplex PCR; TCRdb stores just in-frame clones and leaves some out. The sample contains around 250,000 clones, less than 90% of which appear only once. The sample was peripheral blood. V and J are TRBV2 and TRBJ2-5; tentative D call: TRBD1 (6 bases). The receptor's source is a man aged 60 to 69 with acute or convalescent COVID-19. The CDR3 protein is CASTPGWTEETQYF. The CDR3 DNA sequence: TGTGCCAGCACCCCAGGTTGGACAGAAGAGACCCAGTACTTC.